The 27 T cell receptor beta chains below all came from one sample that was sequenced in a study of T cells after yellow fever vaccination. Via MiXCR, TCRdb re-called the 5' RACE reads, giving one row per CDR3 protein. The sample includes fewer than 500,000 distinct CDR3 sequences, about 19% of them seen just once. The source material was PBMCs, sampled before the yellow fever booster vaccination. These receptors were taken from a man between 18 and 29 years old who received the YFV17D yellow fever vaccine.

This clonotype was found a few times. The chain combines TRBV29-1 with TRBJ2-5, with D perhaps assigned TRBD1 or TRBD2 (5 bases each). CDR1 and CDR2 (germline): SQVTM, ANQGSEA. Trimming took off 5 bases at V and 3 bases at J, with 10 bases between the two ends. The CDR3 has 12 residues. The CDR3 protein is CSVPWDEETQYF. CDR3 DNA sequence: TGCAGCGTTCCGTGGGACGAAGAGACCCAGTACTTC.

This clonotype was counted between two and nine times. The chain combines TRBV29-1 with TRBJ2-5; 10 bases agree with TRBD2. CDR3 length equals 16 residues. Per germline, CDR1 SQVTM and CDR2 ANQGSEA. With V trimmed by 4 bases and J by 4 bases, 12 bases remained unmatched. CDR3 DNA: TGCAGCGTTGTTGGGGAGGGGACTAGCGTTCGAGAGACCCAGTACTTC. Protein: CSVVGEGTSVRETQYF.

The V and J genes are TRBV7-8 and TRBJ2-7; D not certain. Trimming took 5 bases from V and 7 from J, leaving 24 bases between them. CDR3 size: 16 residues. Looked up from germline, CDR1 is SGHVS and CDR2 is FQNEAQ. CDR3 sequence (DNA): TGTGCCAGCAGCCGAACCCTACCGTCCGGGCCGCGGGAGCAGTACGTC. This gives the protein CASSRTLPSGPREQYV.

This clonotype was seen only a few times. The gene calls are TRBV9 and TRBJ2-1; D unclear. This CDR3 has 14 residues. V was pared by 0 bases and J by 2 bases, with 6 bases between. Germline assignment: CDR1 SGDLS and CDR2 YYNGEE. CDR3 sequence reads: CASSVGGTYNEQFF. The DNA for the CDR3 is TGTGCCAGCAGCGTAGGGGGTACCTACAATGAGCAGTTCTTC.

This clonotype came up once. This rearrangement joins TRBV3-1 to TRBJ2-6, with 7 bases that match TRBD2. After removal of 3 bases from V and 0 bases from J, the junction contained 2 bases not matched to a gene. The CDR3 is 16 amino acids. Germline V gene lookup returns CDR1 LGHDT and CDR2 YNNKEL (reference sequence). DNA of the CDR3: TGTGCCAGCAGCCAGGGGGGGGGCTCTGGGGCCAACGTCCTGACTTTC. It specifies CASSQGGGSGANVLTF.

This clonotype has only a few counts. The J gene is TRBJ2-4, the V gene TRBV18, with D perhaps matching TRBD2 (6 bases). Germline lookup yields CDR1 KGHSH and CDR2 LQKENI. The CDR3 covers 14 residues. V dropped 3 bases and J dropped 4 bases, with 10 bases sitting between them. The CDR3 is CASSPMEGKNIQYF. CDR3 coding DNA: TGTGCCAGCTCACCCATGGAGGGTAAAAACATTCAGTACTTC. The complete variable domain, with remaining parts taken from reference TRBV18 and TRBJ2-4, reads NAGVMQNPRHLVRRRGQEARLRCSPMKGHSHVYWYRQLPEEGLKFMVYLQKENIIDESGMPKERFSAEFPKEGPSILRIQQVVRGDSAAYFCASSPMEGKNIQYFGAGTRLSVL.

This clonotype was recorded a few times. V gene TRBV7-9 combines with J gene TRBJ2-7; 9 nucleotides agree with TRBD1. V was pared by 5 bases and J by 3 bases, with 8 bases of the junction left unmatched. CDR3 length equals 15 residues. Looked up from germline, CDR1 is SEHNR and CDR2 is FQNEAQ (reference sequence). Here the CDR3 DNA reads TGTGCCAGCAGCCCGGGACAGGGCTTGGGCTACGAGCAGTACGTC. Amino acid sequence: CASSPGQGLGYEQYV.

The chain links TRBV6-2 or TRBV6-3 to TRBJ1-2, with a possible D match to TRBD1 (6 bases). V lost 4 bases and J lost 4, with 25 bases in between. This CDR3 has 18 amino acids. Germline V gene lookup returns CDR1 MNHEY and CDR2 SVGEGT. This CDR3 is CASSSGRDTYLPSYGYTF. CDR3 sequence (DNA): TGTGCCAGCAGTTCCGGCCGGGACACCTACTTGCCCTCCTATGGCTACACCTTC.

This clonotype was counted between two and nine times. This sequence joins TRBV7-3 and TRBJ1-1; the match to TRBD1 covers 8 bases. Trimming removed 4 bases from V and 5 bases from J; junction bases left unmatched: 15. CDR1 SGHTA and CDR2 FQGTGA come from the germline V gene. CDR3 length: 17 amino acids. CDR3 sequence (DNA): TGTGCCAGCAGCTCTAATGGCAGGGGGCGCGTAATGACTGAAGCTTTCTTT. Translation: CASSSNGRGRVMTEAFF.

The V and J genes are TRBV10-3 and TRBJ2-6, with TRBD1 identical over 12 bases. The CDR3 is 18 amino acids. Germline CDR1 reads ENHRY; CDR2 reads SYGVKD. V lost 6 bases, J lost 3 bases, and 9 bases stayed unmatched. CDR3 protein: CAIRSGTGGSNGANVLTF. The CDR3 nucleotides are TGTGCCATCAGATCCGGGACAGGGGGCTCGAATGGGGCCAACGTCCTGACTTTC.

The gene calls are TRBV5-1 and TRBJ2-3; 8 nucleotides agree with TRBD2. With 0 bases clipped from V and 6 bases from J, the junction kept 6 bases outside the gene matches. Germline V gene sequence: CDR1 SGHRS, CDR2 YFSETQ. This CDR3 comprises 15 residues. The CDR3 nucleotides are TGCGCCAGCAGCTTGGTTGGCGGGGGGTCCGATACGCAGTATTTT. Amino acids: CASSLVGGGSDTQYF.

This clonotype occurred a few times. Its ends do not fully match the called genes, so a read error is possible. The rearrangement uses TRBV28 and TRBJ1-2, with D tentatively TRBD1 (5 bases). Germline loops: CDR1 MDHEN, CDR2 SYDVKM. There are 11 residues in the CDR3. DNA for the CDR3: TGTGCCAGCAGTTCCCACAGGCTCCCCCGCTTC. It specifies CASSSHRLPRF.

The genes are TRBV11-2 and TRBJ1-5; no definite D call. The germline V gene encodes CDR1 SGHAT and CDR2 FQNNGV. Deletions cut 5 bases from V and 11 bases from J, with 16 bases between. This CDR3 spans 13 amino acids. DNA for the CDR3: TGTGCCAGCAGCCACGGGTCCTTTCGAGCCCAGCATTTT. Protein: CASSHGSFRAQHF.

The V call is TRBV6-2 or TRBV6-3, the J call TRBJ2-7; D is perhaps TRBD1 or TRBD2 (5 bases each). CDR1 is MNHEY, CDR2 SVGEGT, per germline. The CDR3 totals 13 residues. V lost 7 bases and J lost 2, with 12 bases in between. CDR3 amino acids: CASTQPGPYEQYF. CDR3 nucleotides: TGTGCCAGCACCCAACCGGGGCCCTACGAGCAGTACTTC.

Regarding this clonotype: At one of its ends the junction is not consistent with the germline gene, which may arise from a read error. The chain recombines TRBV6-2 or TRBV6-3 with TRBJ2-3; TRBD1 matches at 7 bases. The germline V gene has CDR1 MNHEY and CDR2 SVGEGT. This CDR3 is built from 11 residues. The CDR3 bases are TGTGCCAGCCGCACCGGGACAGAACAGGATTTT. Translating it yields CASRTGTEQDF.

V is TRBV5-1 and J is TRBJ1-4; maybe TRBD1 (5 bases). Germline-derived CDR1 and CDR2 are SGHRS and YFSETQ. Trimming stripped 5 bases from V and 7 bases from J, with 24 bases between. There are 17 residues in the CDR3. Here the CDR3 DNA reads TGCGCCAGCAGTCTGCGGGCGGGGCAAGGTGGCGGTGAAAAACTGTTTTTT. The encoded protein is CASSLRAGQGGGEKLFF.

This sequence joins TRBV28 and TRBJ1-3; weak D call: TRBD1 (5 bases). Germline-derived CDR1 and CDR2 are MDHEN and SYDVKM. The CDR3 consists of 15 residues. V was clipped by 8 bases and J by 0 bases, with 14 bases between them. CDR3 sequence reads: CASSTGPSSGNTIYF. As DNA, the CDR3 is TGTGCCAGCTCGACGGGGCCGAGCTCTGGAAACACCATATATTTT.

In DNA form, the CDR3 reads TGTGCCAGCAGTCTACGACAGGGAAACGAGCAGTACGTC. Translated: CASSLRQGNEQYV. The chain is built from TRBV12-3 or TRBV12-4 and TRBJ2-7, with 7 bases lining up with TRBD1. J lost 5 bases, V lost 5 bases, and 6 bases had no gene match. The CDR3 has 13 residues.

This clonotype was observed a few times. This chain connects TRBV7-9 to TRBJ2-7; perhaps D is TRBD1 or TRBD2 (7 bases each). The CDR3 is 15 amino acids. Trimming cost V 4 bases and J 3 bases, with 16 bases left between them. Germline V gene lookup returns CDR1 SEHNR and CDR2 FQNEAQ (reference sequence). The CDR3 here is CASSYGQASGYEQYF. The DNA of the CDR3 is TGTGCCAGCAGCTACGGACAGGCTAGCGGCTACGAGCAGTACTTC.

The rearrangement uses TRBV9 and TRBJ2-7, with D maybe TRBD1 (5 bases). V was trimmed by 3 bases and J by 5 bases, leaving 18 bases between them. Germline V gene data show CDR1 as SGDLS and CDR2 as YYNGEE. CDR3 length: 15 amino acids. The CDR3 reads CASSADLGVRHEQYF. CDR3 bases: TGTGCCAGCAGCGCCGATCTAGGGGTTCGCCACGAGCAGTACTTC.

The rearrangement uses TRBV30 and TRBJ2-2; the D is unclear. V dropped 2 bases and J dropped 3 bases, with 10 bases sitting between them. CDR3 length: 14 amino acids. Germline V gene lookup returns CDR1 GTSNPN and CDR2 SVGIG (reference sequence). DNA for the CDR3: TGTGCCTGGAGTTTGCCTGGATACACCGGGGAGCTGTTTTTT. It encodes CAWSLPGYTGELFF.

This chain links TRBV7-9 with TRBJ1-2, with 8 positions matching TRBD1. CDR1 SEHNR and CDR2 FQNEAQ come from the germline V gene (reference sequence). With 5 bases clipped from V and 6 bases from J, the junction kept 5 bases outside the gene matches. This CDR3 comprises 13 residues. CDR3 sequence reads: CASSPTGVDGYTF. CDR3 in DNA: TGTGCCAGCAGCCCGACAGGGGTTGATGGCTACACCTTC. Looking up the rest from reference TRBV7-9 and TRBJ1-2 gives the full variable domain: DTGVSQNPRHKITKRGQNVTFRCDPISEHNRLYWYRQTLGQGPEFLTYFQNEAQLEKSRLLSDRFSAERPKGSFSTLEIQRTEQGDSAMYLCASSPTGVDGYTFGSGTRLTVV.

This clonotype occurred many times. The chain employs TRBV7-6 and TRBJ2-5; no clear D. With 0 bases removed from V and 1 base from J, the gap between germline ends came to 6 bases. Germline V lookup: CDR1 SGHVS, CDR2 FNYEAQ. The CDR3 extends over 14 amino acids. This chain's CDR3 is CASSLADGQETQYF. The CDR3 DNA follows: TGTGCCAGCAGCTTAGCGGACGGCCAAGAGACCCAGTACTTC.

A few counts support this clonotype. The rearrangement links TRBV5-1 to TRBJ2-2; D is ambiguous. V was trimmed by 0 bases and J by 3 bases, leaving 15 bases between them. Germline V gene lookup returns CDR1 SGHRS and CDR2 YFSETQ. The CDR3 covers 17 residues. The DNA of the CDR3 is TGCGCCAGCAGCTTGGGTCCGGAAGGGTTCGACACCGGGGAGCTGTTTTTT. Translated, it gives CASSLGPEGFDTGELFF.

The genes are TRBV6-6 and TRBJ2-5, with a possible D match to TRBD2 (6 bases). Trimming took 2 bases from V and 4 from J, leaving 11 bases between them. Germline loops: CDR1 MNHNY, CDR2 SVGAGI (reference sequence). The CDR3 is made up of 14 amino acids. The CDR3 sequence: CASSYGDLIETQYF. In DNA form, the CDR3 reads TGTGCCAGCAGTTACGGGGACTTAATAGAGACCCAGTACTTC.

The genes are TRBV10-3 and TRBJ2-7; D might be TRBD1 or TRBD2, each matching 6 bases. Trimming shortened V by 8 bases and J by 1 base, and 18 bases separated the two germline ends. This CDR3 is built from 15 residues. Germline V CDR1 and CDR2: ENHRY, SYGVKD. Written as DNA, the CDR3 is TGTGCCATCTCCGGAATGGGGGGCGCTTCCTACGAGCAGTACTTC. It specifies CAISGMGGASYEQYF.

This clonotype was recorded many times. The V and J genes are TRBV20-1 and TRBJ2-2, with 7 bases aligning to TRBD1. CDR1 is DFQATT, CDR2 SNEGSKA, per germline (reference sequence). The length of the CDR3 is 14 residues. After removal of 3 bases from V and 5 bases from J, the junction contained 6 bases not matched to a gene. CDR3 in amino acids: CSASANRGTGELFF. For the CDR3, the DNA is TGCAGTGCTAGCGCGAACAGGGGAACCGGGGAGCTGTTTTTT.